This record covers a single T cell receptor beta chain. The antigen remains unidentified. Here immunoSEQ multiplex PCR was the method, and the copy in TCRdb shows in-frame clones only, minus some. The sample lists some 250,000 clones, approximately 83% occurring once. The data were taken from a study of cytomegalovirus exposure and HLA in healthy donors. The study's findings and limits: A few of the chains that were CMV-associated were confirmed in vitro to be specific for CMV antigens. There were 150 to 200 TCR beta chains listed as cytomegalovirus-associated.

The germline V and J ends were trimmed by 6 bases and 0 bases, with 17 bases remaining between them. CDR1 is MGHRA, CDR2 YSYEKL, per germline. The CDR3 runs to 17 residues. This receptor was identified in a woman aged 30 to 39 in good health and CMV-seropositive. The chain recombines TRBV4-1 with TRBJ1-4; TRBD1 might be the D (5 bases). Sample: PBMCs. The CDR3 loop reads CASSDGGESSTNEKLFF. The CDR3 DNA sequence: TGCGCCAGCAGTGATGGAGGGGAGAGTTCAACTAATGAAAAACTGTTTTTT.